This T cell receptor (beta chain) was profiled in a study of response to subunit inactivated influenza vaccine. Study-level results: Every seasonal influenza vaccination brings in few new T cells, the authors suggested.

TCRdb fed the RT-PCR reads into MiXCR, producing one record per CDR3 protein. The sample consists of about 570,000 distinct CDR3 sequences, over 9% of them appearing once. This clonotype was seen repeatedly, ten times or more. Its specificity is unknown. V was shortened by 1 base and J by 6 bases, with 12 bases between the two germline ends. This CDR3 is built from 14 residues. Germline V lookup: CDR1 SGHTA, CDR2 FQGNSA. These data were also reused for a study on T cells expressing NK-cell markers. That source reports: Template switching by 5'RACE with UMIs generated the TCR beta cDNA. Of eight sequenced donors, seven were HCMV-seropositive and one HCMV-seronegative. Dominant NKG2C+ clonotype frequencies of about 1.0-8% of CD8+ T cells were measured in over 5 donors.

This sequence was found in a man aged 45 to 65 who received an inactivated influenza vaccine. The chain couples TRBV7-2 to TRBJ2-5; maybe TRBD2 (6 bases). The sample in question was PBMCs from blood, obtained on the day of vaccination. The CDR3 nucleotides are TGTGCCAGCAGCTTAGGATCCGGAGGGAAGACCCAGTACTTC. Translating it yields CASSLGSGGKTQYF.